The sequence of this T cell receptor (beta chain) was determined in a study of blood T cell repertoires in COVID-19 (dated by TCRdb to 2018 to 2020). Study-wide context: Samples covering the acute and convalescent phases of COVID-19 were provided by collaborators in the United States, Italy and Spain. Where available, HLA class I and class II types were taken from metadata supplied by the sample provider and were not determined by assay-based typing. The material from the prospective study consisted of cDNA or gDNA derived from T cells, B-cell-depleted T cells, or PBMCs. The repertoires were released in a freely available public database intended as a resource for research on the immune response to SARS-CoV-2. Samples came from the ongoing ImmuneRACE study (first 160 participants) plus 1,254 subjects from 6 global collaborators. A de-identified subject ID, COVID-19 status, age in years and sex were almost always included in the sample metadata. Deeply sampled blood TCRbeta repertoires from subjects exposed to, actively infected with, or recovered from COVID-19 were included in the dataset. What the authors observed across the whole study: Clinical and demographic metadata were provided uncurated, with the amount varying by source and participant.

The CDR3, from cysteine to phenylalanine, totals 14 residues. CDR3 DNA is the only sequence kept; it has 42 bases, read in frame from the first base. The germline V gene yields MDHEN for CDR1 and SYDVKM for CDR2. Relative to germline, V is 3 bases shorter and J is 3 bases shorter, with 11 bases between their ends. Notes on this clone: No cognate antigen has been identified for it. The sample holds no much larger clone one base away, and base qualities are not on file.

A second Seattle source provided samples from volunteer blood donors who had recovered from COVID-19. Each collaborating institution followed its own protocols to collect whole blood in K2EDTA tubes. Collaborator samples were shipped for TCRbeta analysis as frozen whole blood, isolated PBMCs, or DNA extracted from either sample type. TCRbeta CDR3 regions were amplified from genomic DNA by means of the immunoSEQ Assay, a bias-controlled multiplex PCR. Per the source publication's procedure: The number of nucleated cells in each sample was estimated from the amplification of reference gene primers within the assay. To quantify the absolute abundance of each unique TCRbeta CDR3 rearrangement, sequence reads were collapsed and filtered. For each sample, productive Simpson clonality was calculated as the square root of Simpson's diversity index over productive rearrangements. TCRdb took over this immuneACCESS table, retaining in-frame rearrangements with V and J assigned. Such tables are incomplete; in checked studies, under half of the missing clones stem from an unresolved V gene, and the remainder is unexplained. That table gives V, J and clone size, and the DNA gave D and trimming. Counted in this sample were just under 150,000 clones; about nine tenths of them appeared once. About two fifths of the sample goes to the ten largest clones.

The source of this sequence is a middle-aged man who had recovered from COVID-19. The chain employs TRBV28 and TRBJ2-5; a tentative D match to TRBD2 spans 6 bases. Sequenced sample: peripheral blood. The CDR3 in this case is CASSLGGREETQYF. The nucleotide sequence reads as follows: TGTGCCAGCAGTTTGGGGGGTAGGGAAGAGACCCAGTACTTC.